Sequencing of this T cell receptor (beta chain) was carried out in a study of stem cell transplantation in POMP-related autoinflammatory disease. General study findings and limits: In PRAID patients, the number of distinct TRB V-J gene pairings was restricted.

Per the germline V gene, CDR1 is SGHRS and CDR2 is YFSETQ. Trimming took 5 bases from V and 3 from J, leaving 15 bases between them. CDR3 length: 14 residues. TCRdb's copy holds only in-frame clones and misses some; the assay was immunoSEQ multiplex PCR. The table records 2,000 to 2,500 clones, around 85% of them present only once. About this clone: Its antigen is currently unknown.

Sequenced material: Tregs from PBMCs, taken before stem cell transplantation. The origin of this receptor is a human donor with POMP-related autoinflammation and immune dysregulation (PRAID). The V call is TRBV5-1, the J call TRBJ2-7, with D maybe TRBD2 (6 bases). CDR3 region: CASSRPGLVYEQYF. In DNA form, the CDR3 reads TGCGCCAGCAGTCGCCCGGGACTGGTCTACGAGCAGTACTTC.